This T cell receptor beta chain was captured by sequencing in a study of blood T cell repertoires in COVID-19. The assay was immunoSEQ multiplex PCR, and TCRdb's table has in-frame clones only and misses some. The sample carries about 240,000 clones, about 80% recorded once. The J segment lost 1 base and the V segment lost 0 bases, leaving 4 bases of the junction unmatched. Germline loops: CDR1 LNHNV, CDR2 YYDKDF (reference sequence). The CDR3 has 16 amino acids. The receptor's source is a woman aged 80 or older with acute or convalescent COVID-19. Sequenced input: peripheral blood. The V and J genes are TRBV15 and TRBJ2-3; 7 bases align to TRBD2. The CDR3 DNA is TGTGCCACCAGCAGAGATAGGCTAGCGGGCACAGATACGCAGTATTTT. It codes for CATSRDRLAGTDTQYF.